The clone carrying this T cell receptor (beta chain) has only a few counts. Sequenced by immunoSEQ multiplex PCR; TCRdb stores in-frame clones only, minus some. The sample shows some 24,000 clones, roughly 84% of them seen only once. This entry belongs to a study of PD-L1 blockade in urothelial cancer. Overall study: Blood analysis took place 3 weeks (second dose) and 6 weeks after treatment start.

Enrolled patients showed locally advanced or metastatic urothelial carcinoma. Germline CDR1 is GTSNPN and CDR2 is SVGIG (reference sequence). V trimming: 0 bases; J trimming: 6 bases; junction bases outside the gene matches: 9. This CDR3 has 15 amino acids. The sequences come from PBMCs, collected around atezolizumab (anti-PD-L1) treatment. The receptor was derived from a man between 65 and 85 years old with urothelial cancer. J is TRBJ2-5 and V is TRBV30; 8 bases map to TRBD2. The CDR3 is CAWSVPGGARKTQYF. The DNA of the CDR3 is TGTGCCTGGAGTGTACCGGGAGGGGCGAGGAAGACCCAGTACTTC.